The 29 T cell receptor beta chains below come from one sample, sequenced in a study of CD8+CD57+ T cells in acquired aplastic anemia. Investigators profiled TCR beta VDJ and CDR3 from genomic DNA template. Using its own MiXCR run on the reads, TCRdb lists one record per CDR3 protein. This table holds more than 150,000 distinct CDR3 sequences, 40% to 50% found once. The sequenced material came from sorted CD4+, CD8+, or CD8+CD57+ T cells (not recorded which) from PBMCs. The receptors were sampled from a human donor in good health.

The chain has TRBV20-1 and TRBJ2-7, with a weak D call TRBD2 (6 bases). Trimming took off 3 bases at V and 0 bases at J, with 15 bases between the two ends. CDR3 length: 15 amino acids. Per the germline V gene, CDR1 is DFQATT and CDR2 is SNEGSKA (reference sequence). Here the CDR3 reads CSASRAGSSSYEQYF. CDR3 DNA sequence: TGCAGTGCTAGTAGAGCGGGCTCTAGCTCCTACGAGCAGTACTTC.

The gene calls are TRBV20-1 and TRBJ1-1; a weak D match, TRBD1 (5 bases). The CDR3 is made up of 14 amino acids. Trimming pared 3 bases from V and 6 bases from J, leaving 17 bases between. Germline CDR1 DFQATT, CDR2 SNEGSKA (reference sequence). The CDR3 sequence: CSASKGEDGAEAFF. Written as DNA, the CDR3 is TGCAGTGCTAGTAAAGGGGAGGATGGGGCTGAAGCTTTCTTT.

Concerning this clonotype: This clone may be a read error of a much larger clone one base away. A read error is likely, as this CDR3 ends without the conserved phenylalanine or tryptophan. V gene TRBV5-6 combines with J gene TRBJ1-3; D may be TRBD1 (6 bases). Germline V CDR1 and CDR2: SGHDT, YYEEEE. The V end was cut by 1 base, the J end by 5 bases, with 16 bases between. The CDR3 is 16 amino acids. The CDR3 region has the DNA TGTGCCAGCAGCTTGACGACAGGCCGGGTCCGAAACACCATATATTCT. Translated, it gives CASSLTTGRVRNTIYS.

The chain links TRBV5-1 to TRBJ2-7, with 11 bases identical to TRBD1. The CDR3 spans 17 residues. CDR1 is SGHRS, CDR2 YFSETQ, per germline. Losses at the gene ends were 5 bases for V and 7 bases for J; bases not matched to a gene: 17. This CDR3 is CASRSGQGADYGFEQYF. In DNA form, the CDR3 reads TGCGCCAGCAGATCCGGACAGGGGGCTGACTATGGCTTTGAGCAGTACTTC.

The V gene is TRBV29-1, the J gene TRBJ2-5, with TRBD1 matching over 10 bases. CDR3 length: 15 residues. The ends lost 2 bases at V and 8 bases at J; junction bases unmatched: 11. Germline CDR1 is SQVTM and CDR2 is ANQGSEA. CDR3 coding DNA: TGCAGCGTTGAAAGTCCGACAGGGGGCCAAGGAACCCAGTACTTC. As protein: CSVESPTGGQGTQYF.

This clonotype was observed at least ten times. The chain joins TRBV7-2 to TRBJ2-3, with a tentative D call TRBD2 (6 bases). The CDR3 loop spans 13 amino acids. Germline CDR1 SGHTA, CDR2 FQGNSA. Between the trimmed V and J ends, which lost 3 bases and 3 bases, there was a span of 7 bases. The CDR3, as DNA: TGTGCCAGCAGCTTTCGGGGGACAGATACGCAGTATTTT. This gives the protein CASSFRGTDTQYF.

In this sample, this clonotype turned up many times. CDR3 sequence reads: CASSPRQQGDTQYF. The CDR3 nucleotides are TGTGCCAGCAGCCCCCGACAACAGGGAGATACGCAGTATTTT. This sequence joins TRBV4-2 and TRBJ2-3; TRBD1 might be the D (6 bases). There are 14 residues in the CDR3. V lost 4 bases, J lost 5 bases, and 13 bases lay in between. The germline V gene encodes CDR1 LGHNA and CDR2 YNFKEQ.

This clonotype was picked up a small number of times. J is TRBJ2-5 and V is TRBV5-6; 10 bases agree with TRBD2. Germline V gives CDR1 SGHDT, CDR2 YYEEEE. CDR3 length: 15 residues. J was trimmed by 5 bases and V by 3 bases; bases with no gene match: 7. CDR3 region: CASSWGAGGVETQYF. The CDR3 nucleotides are TGTGCCAGCAGCTGGGGAGCGGGGGGGGTCGAGACCCAGTACTTC. The whole variable domain, filled in from reference TRBV5-6 and TRBJ2-5, reads DAGVTQSPTHLIKTRGQQVTLRCSPKSGHDTVSWYQQALGQGPQFIFQYYEEEERQRGNFPDRFSGHQFPNYSSELNVNALLLGDSALYLCASSWGAGGVETQYFGPGTRLLVL.

The rearrangement links TRBV19 to TRBJ2-7; 8 nucleotides align to TRBD1. Trimming took 10 bases from V and 5 from J; bases not matched to a gene: 16. Germline assignment: CDR1 LNHDA and CDR2 SQIVND (reference sequence). This CDR3 has 15 residues. The CDR3 coding sequence is TGTGCCACCTCTTCCGGACAGGGCCTTTTGAACGAGCAGTACTTC. As protein: CATSSGQGLLNEQYF.

This clonotype was picked up many times. The chain recombines TRBV9 with TRBJ2-1, with D tentatively TRBD2 (5 bases). Germline V CDR1 and CDR2: SGDLS, YYNGEE. The CDR3 is made up of 15 amino acids. Trimming stripped 3 bases from V and 0 bases from J, with 10 bases between. CDR3 DNA sequence: TGTGCCAGCAGCGCCGAGCGGTACTCCTACAATGAGCAGTTCTTC. Amino acid sequence: CASSAERYSYNEQFF.

The chain is built from TRBV7-8 and TRBJ2-5; no definite D call. Germline CDR1 reads SGHVS; CDR2 reads FQNEAQ. V lost 1 base, J lost 2 bases, and 5 bases lay in between. The CDR3 has 13 residues. The CDR3 DNA reads TGTGCCAGCAGCTTAGACAATCAAGAGACCCAGTACTTC. This sequence encodes CASSLDNQETQYF.

This clonotype has ten or more counts. The V gene is TRBV19, the J gene TRBJ1-1; 10 bases map to TRBD1. The CDR3 runs to 15 residues. Germline CDR1 reads LNHDA; CDR2 reads SQIVND (reference sequence). V was clipped by 7 bases and J by 2 bases; unmatched bases: 7. The CDR3 is CASTPDRGPNTEAFF. The DNA of the CDR3 is TGTGCCAGTACCCCCGACAGGGGGCCAAACACTGAAGCTTTCTTT.

CDR3 residues: CASSSGLAGGFNEQFF. CDR3 DNA sequence: TGTGCCAGCAGCTCGGGACTAGCGGGAGGTTTCAATGAGCAGTTCTTC. The V and J genes are TRBV7-8 and TRBJ2-1; 15 positions match TRBD2. Germline CDR1 is SGHVS and CDR2 is FQNEAQ. The CDR3 consists of 16 residues. V shed 4 bases, J shed 6 bases, and the junction held 4 bases outside the gene matches.

This clonotype was observed at least ten times. The V and J genes are TRBV6-5 and TRBJ2-2; no clear D gene. The CDR3 extends over 12 amino acids. Trimming stripped 6 bases from V and 7 bases from J, with 9 bases between. Germline V gene data show CDR1 as MNHEY and CDR2 as SVGAGI. For the CDR3, the DNA is TGTGCCAGCAGCCAATCTAGCGGGGAGCTGTTTTTT. The encoded protein is CASSQSSGELFF.

V and J are TRBV2 and TRBJ2-3; D remains ambiguous. This CDR3 is 13 amino acids long. Per the germline V gene, CDR1 is SNHLY and CDR2 is FYNNEI. V was pared by 4 bases and J by 3 bases, with 8 bases between. CDR3 protein: CASSVWGTDTQYF. The CDR3 DNA follows: TGTGCCAGCAGTGTTTGGGGAACAGATACGCAGTATTTT.

The chain employs TRBV12-3 or TRBV12-4 and TRBJ1-3; TRBD1 might be the D (6 bases). V was shortened by 5 bases and J by 3 bases, with 17 bases between the two germline ends. There are 16 residues in the CDR3. In DNA form, the CDR3 reads TGTGCCAGCAGTCCGAGTTGGGGGGCTGGTGGAAACACCATATATTTT. Its protein product is CASSPSWGAGGNTIYF.

The J gene is TRBJ1-1, the V gene TRBV27; D gene ambiguous. The CDR3 sequence is 12 residues long. The V end lost 3 bases, the J end lost 5 bases, and 7 bases lay between the germline ends. Germline V lookup: CDR1 MNHEY, CDR2 SMNVEV (reference sequence). In nucleotides, the CDR3 is TGTGCCAGCAGTTTTGTGGGAACTGAAGCTTTCTTT. As protein: CASSFVGTEAFF.

The chain uses TRBV7-9 and TRBJ2-7; D remains ambiguous. The CDR3 sequence is 14 residues long. CDR1 SEHNR and CDR2 FQNEAQ come from the germline V gene (reference sequence). V lost 1 base to trimming and J lost 7 bases, with 14 bases between them. The CDR3 sequence is CASSLVLGSGEQYF. In DNA, the CDR3 is TGTGCCAGCAGCTTAGTGCTGGGGTCTGGGGAGCAGTACTTC.

This chain links TRBV10-3 with TRBJ1-2, with a tentative D call TRBD1 (5 bases). Germline assignment: CDR1 ENHRY and CDR2 SYGVKD. The CDR3 loop spans 14 amino acids. V gave up 2 bases and J gave up 0 bases, with 7 bases separating them. The CDR3 DNA reads as TGTGCCATCAGTGAGGCCAGGGCTAACTATGGCTACACCTTC. It is translated as CAISEARANYGYTF.

The rearrangement links TRBV24-1 to TRBJ2-1, with D perhaps matching TRBD2 (7 bases). V lost 6 bases and J lost 9, with 8 bases in between. In germline, CDR1 is KGHDR, CDR2 SFDVKD. The CDR3 has 11 amino acids. The CDR3 sequence is CATSRGGEQFF. CDR3 nucleotide sequence: TGTGCCACCAGTAGGGGGGGTGAGCAGTTCTTC.

This clonotype was found many times. A much larger clone lies a single base off, so this may be a read error. This rearrangement joins TRBV7-2 to TRBJ2-7; no firm D call. This CDR3 spans 12 amino acids. Germline CDR1 reads SGHTA; CDR2 reads FQGNSA. CDR3 bases: TGTGCCAGCAGCTTAGCGGCAACAGAGCAGTGCTTC. Amino acid sequence: CASSLAATEQCF.

This clonotype was detected a few times. The rearrangement links TRBV25-1 to TRBJ2-1; possibly TRBD1 or TRBD2 for D (5 bases each). The CDR3 loop spans 12 amino acids. The V and J ends lost 6 bases and 7 bases respectively, with 10 bases between them. The germline gives CDR1 MGHDK, CDR2 SYGVNS. CDR3 coding DNA: TGTGCCAGCAGCCGAGGGGAGAATGAGCAGTTCTTC. Its translation: CASSRGENEQFF.

The sample holds many counts of this clonotype. The chain is built from TRBV20-1 and TRBJ1-1; D might be TRBD1 (5 bases). The CDR3 spans 14 residues. Germline V gives CDR1 DFQATT, CDR2 SNEGSKA (reference sequence). The ends were cut back, 4 bases at V and 1 base at J, with 13 bases in the middle. CDR3 DNA sequence: TGCAGTGCTATCCAGGGTTTAGGGAACACTGAAGCTTTCTTT. Amino acid sequence: CSAIQGLGNTEAFF.

Comments on this clonotype: Given the absence of the conserved phenylalanine or tryptophan at the CDR3 end, a read error is likely. The DNA is omitted, as the CDR3 cannot be located on it reliably, and the CDR3 follows TCRdb's listing. This chain joins TRBV10-3 and TRBJ2-7; the table calls TRBD2, which could not be checked here. A total of 11 residues make up the CDR3, ends included. CDR1 ENHRY and CDR2 SYGVKD come from the germline V gene. CDR3 amino acids: CAISEVGPAVY.

The chain has TRBV5-4 and TRBJ2-1, with TRBD2 identical over 14 bases. The CDR3 sequence is 18 residues long. V was clipped by 5 bases and J by 6 bases; unmatched bases: 13. CDR1 and CDR2 (germline): SGHNT, YYREEE (reference sequence). The CDR3 bases are TGTGCCAGCAGTTTTGGACTAGCGGGAGGCAGAGACGCCAATGAGCAGTTCTTC. Its translation is CASSFGLAGGRDANEQFF.

The genes are TRBV20-1 and TRBJ2-7; D call uncertain. With 1 base removed from V and 4 bases from J, the gap between germline ends came to 8 bases. Germline V gives CDR1 DFQATT, CDR2 SNEGSKA (reference sequence). The CDR3 runs to 12 residues. CDR3 residues: CSARAFGYEQYF. CDR3 DNA sequence: TGCAGTGCTAGAGCCTTTGGTTACGAGCAGTACTTC.

Many counts were recorded for this clonotype. The genes are TRBV11-2 and TRBJ2-1; D might be TRBD2 (6 bases). Per germline, CDR1 SGHAT and CDR2 FQNNGV. V lost 3 bases and J lost 8, with 17 bases in between. CDR3 length: 15 amino acids. The CDR3 here is CASSFRGPRDHEQFF. CDR3 DNA: TGTGCCAGCAGCTTTCGGGGCCCGCGGGACCATGAGCAGTTCTTC.

As regards this clonotype: This may arise from a read error, as a much more abundant clone is one base away. The V call is TRBV5-1, the J call TRBJ1-2, with a weak D call TRBD1 (6 bases). Germline loops: CDR1 SGHRS, CDR2 YFSETQ. CDR3 length: 16 amino acids. The CDR3 region is CDSSLNPGQPNYGYTF. The DNA for the CDR3 is TGCGACAGCAGCTTGAATCCCGGACAGCCTAACTATGGCTACACCTTC.

CDR3 nucleotides: TGTGCCAGCAGCCTAGGGTGGGGTATGGATGAAGCTTTCTTT. It encodes CASSLGWGMDEAFF. V is TRBV7-2 and J is TRBJ1-1; no definite D call. Germline V gives CDR1 SGHTA, CDR2 FQGNSA. This CDR3 comprises 14 residues. Trimming took off 5 bases at V and 7 bases at J, with 17 bases between the two ends.